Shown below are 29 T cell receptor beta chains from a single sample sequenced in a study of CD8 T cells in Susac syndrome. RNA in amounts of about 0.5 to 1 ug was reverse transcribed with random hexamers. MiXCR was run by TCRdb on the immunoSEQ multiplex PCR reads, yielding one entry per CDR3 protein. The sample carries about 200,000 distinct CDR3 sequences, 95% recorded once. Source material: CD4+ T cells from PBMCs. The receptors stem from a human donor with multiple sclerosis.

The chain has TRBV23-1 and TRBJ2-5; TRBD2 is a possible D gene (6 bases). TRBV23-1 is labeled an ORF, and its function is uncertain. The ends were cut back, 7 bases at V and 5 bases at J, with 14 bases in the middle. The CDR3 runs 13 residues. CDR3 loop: CASTTGRRETQYF. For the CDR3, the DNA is TGCGCCAGCACTACCGGGAGACGGGAGACCCAGTACTTC.

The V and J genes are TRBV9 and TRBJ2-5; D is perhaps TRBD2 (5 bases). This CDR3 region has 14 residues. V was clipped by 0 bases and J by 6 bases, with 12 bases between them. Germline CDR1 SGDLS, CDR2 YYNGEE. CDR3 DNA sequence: TGTGCCAGCAGCGTAGACAGCGGCAGGCAGACCCAGTACTTC. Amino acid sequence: CASSVDSGRQTQYF.

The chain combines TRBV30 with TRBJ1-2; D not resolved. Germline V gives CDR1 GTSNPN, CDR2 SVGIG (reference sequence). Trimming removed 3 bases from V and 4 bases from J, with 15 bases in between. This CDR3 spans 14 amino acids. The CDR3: CAWRDAGRSYGYTF. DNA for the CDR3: TGTGCCTGGAGGGATGCAGGTCGGAGCTATGGCTACACCTTC. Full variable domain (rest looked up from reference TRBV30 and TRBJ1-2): SQTIHQWPATLVQPVGSPLSLECTVEGTSNPNLYWYRQAAGRGLQLLFYSVGIGQISSEVPQNLSASRPQDRQFILSSKKLLLSDSGFYLCAWRDAGRSYGYTFGSGTRLTVV.

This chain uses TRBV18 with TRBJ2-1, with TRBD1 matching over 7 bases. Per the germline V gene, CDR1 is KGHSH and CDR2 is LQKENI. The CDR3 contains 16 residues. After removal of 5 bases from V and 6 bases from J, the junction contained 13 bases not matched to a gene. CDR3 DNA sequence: TGTGCCAGCTCAGACTCGACAGGGACGGTTAGCAATGAGCAGTTCTTC. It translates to CASSDSTGTVSNEQFF. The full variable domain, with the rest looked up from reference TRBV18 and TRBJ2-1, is NAGVMQNPRHLVRRRGQEARLRCSPMKGHSHVYWYRQLPEEGLKFMVYLQKENIIDESGMPKERFSAEFPKEGPSILRIQQVVRGDSAAYFCASSDSTGTVSNEQFFGPGTRLTVL.

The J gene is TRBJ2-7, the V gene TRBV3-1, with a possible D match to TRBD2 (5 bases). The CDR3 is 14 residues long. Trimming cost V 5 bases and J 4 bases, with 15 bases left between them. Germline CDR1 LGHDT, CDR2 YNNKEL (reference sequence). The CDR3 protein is CASSTSLGVYEQYV. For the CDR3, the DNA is TGTGCCAGCAGCACGTCCCTCGGGGTGTACGAGCAGTACGTC.

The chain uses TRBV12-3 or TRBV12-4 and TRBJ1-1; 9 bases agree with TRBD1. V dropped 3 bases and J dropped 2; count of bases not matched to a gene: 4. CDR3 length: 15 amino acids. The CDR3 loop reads CASSFNRGRNTEAFF. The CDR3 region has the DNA TGTGCCAGCAGTTTTAACAGGGGGCGAAACACTGAAGCTTTCTTT.

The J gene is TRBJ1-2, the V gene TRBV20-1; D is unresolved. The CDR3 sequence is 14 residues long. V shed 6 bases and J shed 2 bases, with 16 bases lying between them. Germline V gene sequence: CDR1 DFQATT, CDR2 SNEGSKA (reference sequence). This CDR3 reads CSAKFIGRNYGYTF. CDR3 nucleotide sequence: TGCAGTGCCAAATTCATAGGGCGGAACTATGGCTACACCTTC.

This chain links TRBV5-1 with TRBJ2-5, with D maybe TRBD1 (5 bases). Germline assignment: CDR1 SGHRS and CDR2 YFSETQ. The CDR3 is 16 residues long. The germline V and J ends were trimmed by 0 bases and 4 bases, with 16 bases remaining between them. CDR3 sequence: CASSLAVLIGAETQYF. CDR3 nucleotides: TGCGCCAGCAGCTTGGCGGTTTTGATTGGGGCAGAGACCCAGTACTTC.

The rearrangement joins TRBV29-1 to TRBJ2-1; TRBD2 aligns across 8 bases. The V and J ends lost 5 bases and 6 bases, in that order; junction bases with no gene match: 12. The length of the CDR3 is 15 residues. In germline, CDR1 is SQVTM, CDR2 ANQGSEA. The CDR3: CSVQSRGGLSNEQFF. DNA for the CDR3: TGCAGCGTTCAAAGTCGGGGGGGCCTTTCCAATGAGCAGTTCTTC.

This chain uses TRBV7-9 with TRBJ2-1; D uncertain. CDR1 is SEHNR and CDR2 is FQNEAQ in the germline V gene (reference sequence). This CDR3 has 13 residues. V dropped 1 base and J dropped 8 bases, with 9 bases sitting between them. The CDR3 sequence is CASSLGSPHEQFF. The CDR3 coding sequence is TGTGCCAGCAGCTTAGGGAGCCCCCATGAGCAGTTCTTC. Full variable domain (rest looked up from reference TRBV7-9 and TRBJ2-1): DTGVSQNPRHKITKRGQNVTFRCDPISEHNRLYWYRQTLGQGPEFLTYFQNEAQLEKSRLLSDRFSAERPKGSFSTLEIQRTEQGDSAMYLCASSLGSPHEQFFGPGTRLTVL.

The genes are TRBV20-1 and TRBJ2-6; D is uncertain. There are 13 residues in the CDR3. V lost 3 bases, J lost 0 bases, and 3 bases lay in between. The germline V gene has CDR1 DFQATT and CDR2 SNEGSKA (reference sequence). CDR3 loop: CSASVSGANVLTF. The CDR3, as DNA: TGCAGTGCTAGTGTCTCTGGGGCCAACGTCCTGACTTTC.

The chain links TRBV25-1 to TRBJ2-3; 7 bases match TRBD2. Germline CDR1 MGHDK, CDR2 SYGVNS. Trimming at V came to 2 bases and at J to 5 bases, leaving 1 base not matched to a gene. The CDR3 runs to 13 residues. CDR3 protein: CASSEGGGDTQYF. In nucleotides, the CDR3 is TGTGCCAGCAGTGAAGGCGGGGGAGATACGCAGTATTTT.

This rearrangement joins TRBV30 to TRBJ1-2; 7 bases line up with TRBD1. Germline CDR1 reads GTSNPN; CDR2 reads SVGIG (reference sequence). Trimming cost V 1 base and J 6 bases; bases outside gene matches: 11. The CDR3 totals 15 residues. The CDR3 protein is CAWSAANRGHHGYTF. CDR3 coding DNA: TGTGCCTGGAGTGCTGCGAATAGGGGGCATCATGGCTACACCTTC. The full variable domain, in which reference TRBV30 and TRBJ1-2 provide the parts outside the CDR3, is SQTIHQWPATLVQPVGSPLSLECTVEGTSNPNLYWYRQAAGRGLQLLFYSVGIGQISSEVPQNLSASRPQDRQFILSSKKLLLSDSGFYLCAWSAANRGHHGYTFGSGTRLTVV.

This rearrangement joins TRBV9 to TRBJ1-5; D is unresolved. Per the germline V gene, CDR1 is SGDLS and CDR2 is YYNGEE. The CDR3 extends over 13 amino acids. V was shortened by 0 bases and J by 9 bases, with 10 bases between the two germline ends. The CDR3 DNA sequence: TGTGCCAGCAGCGTAGGACCCGAAGCGCCCCAGCATTTT. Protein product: CASSVGPEAPQHF.

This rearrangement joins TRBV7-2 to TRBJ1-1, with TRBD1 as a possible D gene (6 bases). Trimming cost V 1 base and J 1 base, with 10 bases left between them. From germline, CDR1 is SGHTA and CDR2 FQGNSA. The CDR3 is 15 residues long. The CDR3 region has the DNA TGTGCCAGCAGCTTAGTATCAGGGGCGAACACTGAAGCTTTCTTT. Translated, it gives CASSLVSGANTEAFF.

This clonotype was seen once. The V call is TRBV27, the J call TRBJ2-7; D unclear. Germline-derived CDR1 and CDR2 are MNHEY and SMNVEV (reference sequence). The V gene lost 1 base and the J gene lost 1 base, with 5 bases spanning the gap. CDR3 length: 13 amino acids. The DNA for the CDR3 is TGTGCCAGCAGTTTATTCCGTTCCTACGAGCAGTACTTC. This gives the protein CASSLFRSYEQYF.

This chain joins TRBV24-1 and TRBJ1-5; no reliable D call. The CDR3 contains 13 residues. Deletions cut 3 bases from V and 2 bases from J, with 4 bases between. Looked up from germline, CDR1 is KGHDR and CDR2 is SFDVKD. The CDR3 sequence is CATSDRRNQPQHF. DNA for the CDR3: TGTGCCACCAGTGATCGACGCAATCAGCCCCAGCATTTT.

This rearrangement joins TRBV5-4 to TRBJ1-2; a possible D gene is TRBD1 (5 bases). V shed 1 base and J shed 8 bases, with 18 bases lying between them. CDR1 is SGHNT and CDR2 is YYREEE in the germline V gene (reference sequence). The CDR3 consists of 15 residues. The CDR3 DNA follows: TGTGCCAGCAGCTTGCTCGGTGCAGGGAGGGGAGGCTACACCTTC. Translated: CASSLLGAGRGGYTF.

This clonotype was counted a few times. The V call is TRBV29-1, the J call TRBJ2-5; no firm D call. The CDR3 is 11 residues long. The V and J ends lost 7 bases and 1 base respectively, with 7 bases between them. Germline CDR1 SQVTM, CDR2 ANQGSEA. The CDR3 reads CSGAVQETQYF. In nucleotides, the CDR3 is TGCAGCGGGGCGGTCCAAGAGACCCAGTACTTC.

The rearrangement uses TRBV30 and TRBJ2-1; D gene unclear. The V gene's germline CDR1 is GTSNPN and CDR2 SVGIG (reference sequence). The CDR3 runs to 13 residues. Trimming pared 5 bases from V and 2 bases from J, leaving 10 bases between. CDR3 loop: CAWDSEAYNEQFF. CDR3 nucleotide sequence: TGTGCCTGGGATTCAGAGGCCTACAATGAGCAGTTCTTC.

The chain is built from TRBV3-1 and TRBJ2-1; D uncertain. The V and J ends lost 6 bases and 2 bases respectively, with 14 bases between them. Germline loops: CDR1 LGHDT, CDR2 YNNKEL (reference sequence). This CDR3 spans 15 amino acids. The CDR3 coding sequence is TGTGCCAGCAGTCGAACTCAGCAGACCTACAATGAGCAGTTCTTC. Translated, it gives CASSRTQQTYNEQFF.

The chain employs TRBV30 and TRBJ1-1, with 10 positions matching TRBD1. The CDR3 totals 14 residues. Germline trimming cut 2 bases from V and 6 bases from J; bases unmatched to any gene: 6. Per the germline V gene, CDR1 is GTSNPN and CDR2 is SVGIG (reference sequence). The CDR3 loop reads CAWSTLGQGAEAFF. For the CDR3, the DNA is TGTGCCTGGAGTACCTTAGGACAGGGGGCTGAAGCTTTCTTT. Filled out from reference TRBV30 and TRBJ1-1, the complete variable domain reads SQTIHQWPATLVQPVGSPLSLECTVEGTSNPNLYWYRQAAGRGLQLLFYSVGIGQISSEVPQNLSASRPQDRQFILSSKKLLLSDSGFYLCAWSTLGQGAEAFFGQGTRLTVV.

The CDR3 nucleotides are TGCGCCAGCGGGACAGGGAGCACCGGGGAGCTGTTTTTT. Its protein is CASGTGSTGELFF. The chain has TRBV5-1 and TRBJ2-2, with TRBD1 matching 9 bases. From germline, CDR1 is SGHRS and CDR2 YFSETQ. CDR3 length: 13 amino acids. V lost 7 bases and J lost 4; bases outside the gene matches: 2.

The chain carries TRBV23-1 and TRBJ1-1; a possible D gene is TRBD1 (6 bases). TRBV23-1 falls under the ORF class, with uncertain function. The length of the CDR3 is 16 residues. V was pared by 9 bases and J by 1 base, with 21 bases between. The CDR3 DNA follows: TGCGCCAGTAGGAGGGGACATCATCCAAGGAACACTGAAGCTTTCTTT. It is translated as CASRRGHHPRNTEAFF.

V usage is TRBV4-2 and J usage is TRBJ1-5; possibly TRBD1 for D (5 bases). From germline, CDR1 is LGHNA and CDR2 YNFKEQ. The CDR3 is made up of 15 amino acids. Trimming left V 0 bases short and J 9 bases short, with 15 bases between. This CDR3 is CASSQDLQAGRPQHF. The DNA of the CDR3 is TGTGCCAGCAGCCAAGATCTACAGGCCGGACGGCCCCAGCATTTT.

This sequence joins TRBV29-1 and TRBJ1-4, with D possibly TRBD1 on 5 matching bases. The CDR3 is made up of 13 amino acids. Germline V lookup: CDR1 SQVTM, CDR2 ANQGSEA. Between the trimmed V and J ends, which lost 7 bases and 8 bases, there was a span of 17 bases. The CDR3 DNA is TGCAGCGCCAAACATGGATGGGACGAAAAACTGTTTTTT. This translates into CSAKHGWDEKLFF.

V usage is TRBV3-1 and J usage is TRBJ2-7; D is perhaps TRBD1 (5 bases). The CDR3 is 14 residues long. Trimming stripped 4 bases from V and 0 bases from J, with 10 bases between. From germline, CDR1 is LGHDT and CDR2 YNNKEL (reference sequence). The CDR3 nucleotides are TGTGCCAGCAGCCCCGACAGAACCTCCTACGAGCAGTACGTC. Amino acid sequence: CASSPDRTSYEQYV.

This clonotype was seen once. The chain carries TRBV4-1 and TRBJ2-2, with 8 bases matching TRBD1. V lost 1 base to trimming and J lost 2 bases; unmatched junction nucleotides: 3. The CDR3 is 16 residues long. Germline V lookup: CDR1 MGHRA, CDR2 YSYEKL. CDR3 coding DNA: TGCGCCAGCAGCCAAGCCGGACAGGGTAACACCGGGGAGCTGTTTTTT. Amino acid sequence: CASSQAGQGNTGELFF.

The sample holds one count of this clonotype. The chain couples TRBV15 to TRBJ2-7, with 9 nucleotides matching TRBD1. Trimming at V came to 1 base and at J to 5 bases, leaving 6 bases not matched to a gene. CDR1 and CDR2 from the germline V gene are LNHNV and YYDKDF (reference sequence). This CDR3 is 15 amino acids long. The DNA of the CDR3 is TGTGCCACCAGCAGAGGAGGGACAGGGAGGAACGAGCAGTACTTC. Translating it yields CATSRGGTGRNEQYF.